Below are 10 T cell receptor beta chains sequenced from a single sample in a study of blood T cell repertoires in COVID-19. The method was immunoSEQ multiplex PCR; TCRdb's version includes in-frame clones alone and lacks a portion of them. The table lists approximately 200,000 clones, roughly 88% of them singletons. Sequences were obtained from peripheral blood. Receptor source: a man aged 60 to 75 with acute or convalescent COVID-19.

The V and J genes are TRBV5-4 and TRBJ2-7; D might be TRBD1 (6 bases). V was trimmed by 2 bases and J by 5 bases, leaving 17 bases between them. The CDR3 runs to 15 residues. In germline, CDR1 is SGHNT, CDR2 YYREEE (reference sequence). In DNA, the CDR3 is TGTGCCAGCAGCTTCGGCCGGACAGCTTCCCACGAGCAGTACTTC. This sequence encodes CASSFGRTASHEQYF.

The gene calls are TRBV5-4 and TRBJ2-3, with a tentative D call TRBD1 (5 bases). The CDR3 is 15 amino acids. Germline-derived CDR1 and CDR2 are SGHNT and YYREEE (reference sequence). Trimming took 4 bases from V and 0 from J, leaving 12 bases between them. The CDR3 DNA follows: TGTGCCAGCAGCCCTATAGGGGTGAGCACAGATACGCAGTATTTT. Translation gives CASSPIGVSTDTQYF.

CDR3 sequence: CASSSTPFTDTQYF. The CDR3 nucleotides are TGTGCCAGCAGCAGCACCCCTTTCACAGATACGCAGTATTTT. The chain carries TRBV7-6 and TRBJ2-3, with unresolved D. Trimming took off 5 bases at V and 2 bases at J, with 11 bases between the two ends. This CDR3 is 14 amino acids long. The germline CDR1 and CDR2 sequences are SGHVS and FNYEAQ. The full variable domain, rest sourced from reference TRBV7-6 and TRBJ2-3, is GAGVSQSPRYKVTKRGQDVALRCDPISGHVSLYWYRQALGQGPEFLTYFNYEAQQDKSGLPNDRFSAERPEGSISTLTIQRTEQRDSAMYRCASSSTPFTDTQYFGPGTRLTVL.

The chain recombines TRBV12-3 or TRBV12-4 with TRBJ2-7, with 11 bases matching TRBD2. This CDR3 contains 13 residues. J gave up 13 bases and V 5 bases, and 10 bases lay outside the gene matches. The CDR3 bases are TGTGCCAGCAGTCCCACGACTAGCGGGATGGTTTACTTC. It is translated as CASSPTTSGMVYF.

The V gene is TRBV11-2, the J gene TRBJ2-1, with 7 nucleotides matching TRBD1. The CDR3 has 14 residues. With 3 bases clipped from V and 3 bases from J, the junction kept 2 bases outside the gene matches. Germline V lookup: CDR1 SGHAT, CDR2 FQNNGV. CDR3 nucleotide sequence: TGTGCCAGCAGCTTCAGACAGGGCTACAATGAGCAGTTCTTC. Translation gives CASSFRQGYNEQFF.

The chain is built from TRBV5-5 and TRBJ2-7; 8 bases fit TRBD2. Germline V gives CDR1 SGHKS, CDR2 YYEKEE (reference sequence). The CDR3 sequence is 16 residues long. V shed 0 bases and J 5 bases; nucleotides not matched to a gene: 10. In DNA form, the CDR3 reads TGTGCCAGCAGCTTGGCCACGAGGCTAGCGGGCGACGAGCAGTACTTC. It specifies CASSLATRLAGDEQYF.

The chain carries TRBV4-1 and TRBJ2-5; D is undetermined. The germline CDR1 and CDR2 sequences are MGHRA and YSYEKL. The length of the CDR3 is 14 residues. Trimming shortened V by 0 bases and J by 4 bases, and 9 bases separated the two germline ends. CDR3 sequence (DNA): TGCGCCAGCAGCCAAGATGTTGGAGTAGAGACCCAGTACTTC. Translation: CASSQDVGVETQYF.

The sample holds a few counts of this clone. This chain links TRBV7-9 with TRBJ1-2; 9 bases are shared with TRBD1. CDR3 length: 14 amino acids. Trimming took 0 bases from V and 8 from J; bases not matched to a gene: 4. CDR1 is SEHNR and CDR2 is FQNEAQ in the germline V gene (reference sequence). This chain's CDR3 is CASSLALQGAGYTF. CDR3 sequence (DNA): TGTGCCAGCAGCTTAGCCTTACAGGGGGCCGGCTACACCTTC.

The chain employs TRBV2 and TRBJ2-5; TRBD1 matches at 9 bases. V trimming: 3 bases; J trimming: 3 bases; junction bases outside the gene matches: 11. Germline V CDR1 and CDR2: SNHLY, FYNNEI. This CDR3 region has 17 residues. CDR3 region: CASSEFPPGQGEETQYF. CDR3 coding DNA: TGTGCCAGCAGTGAGTTCCCACCGGGACAGGGCGAAGAGACCCAGTACTTC.

The rearrangement links TRBV7-2 to TRBJ1-2; TRBD1 aligns across 9 bases. Germline lookup yields CDR1 SGHTA and CDR2 FQGNSA. Unmatched junction bases numbered 12, after V lost 2 bases and J lost 2 bases. The CDR3 has 18 amino acids. The CDR3 spells CASSLRDRVSYSNYGYTF. The DNA for the CDR3 is TGTGCCAGCAGCTTAAGGGACAGGGTTTCTTATTCGAACTATGGCTACACCTTC.